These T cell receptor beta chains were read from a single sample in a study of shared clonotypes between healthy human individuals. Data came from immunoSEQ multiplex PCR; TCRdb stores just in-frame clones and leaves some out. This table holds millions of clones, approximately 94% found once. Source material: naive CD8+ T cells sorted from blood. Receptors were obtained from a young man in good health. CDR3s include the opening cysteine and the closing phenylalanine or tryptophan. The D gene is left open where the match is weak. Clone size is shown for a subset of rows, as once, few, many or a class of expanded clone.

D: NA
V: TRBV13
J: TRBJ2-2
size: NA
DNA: TGTGCCAGCAGCCCCTCCGAGCTACGCGGGGAGCTGTTTTTT
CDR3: CASSPSELRGELFF

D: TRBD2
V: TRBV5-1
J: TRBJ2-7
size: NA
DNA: TGCGCCAGCAGCGTAGCGGGAGTTGGATACGAGCAGTACTTC
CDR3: CASSVAGVGYEQYF

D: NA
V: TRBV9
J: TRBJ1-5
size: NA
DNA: TGTGCCAGCAGCGTCGGGACGGACAATCAGCCCCAGCATTTT
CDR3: CASSVGTDNQPQHF

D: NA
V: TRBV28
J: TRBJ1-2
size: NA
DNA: TGTGCCAGCAGCCCCCCAGCGTCCGGGGGTAGCTACACCTTC
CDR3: CASSPPASGGSYTF

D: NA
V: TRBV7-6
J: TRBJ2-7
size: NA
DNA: TGTGCCAGCAGCCCGAGTGTCTACGAGCAGTACTTC
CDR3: CASSPSVYEQYF

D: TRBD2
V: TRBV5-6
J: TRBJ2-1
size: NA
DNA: TGTGCCAGCAGCTTCGGGAGGGGAAACAATGAGCAGTTCTTC
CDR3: CASSFGRGNNEQFF

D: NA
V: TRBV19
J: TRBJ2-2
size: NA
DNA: TGTGCCAGTAGTGTCTCCGGGACCGGGGAGCTGTTTTTT
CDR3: CASSVSGTGELFF

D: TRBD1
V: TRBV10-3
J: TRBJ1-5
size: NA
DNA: TGTGCCATCAGGACAGGGTCAGGTCAGCCCCAGCATTTT
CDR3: CAIRTGSGQPQHF

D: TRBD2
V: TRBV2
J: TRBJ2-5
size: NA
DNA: TGTGCCAGCAGTGACCCTAGCGGGGTACAAGAGACCCAGTACTTC
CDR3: CASSDPSGVQETQYF

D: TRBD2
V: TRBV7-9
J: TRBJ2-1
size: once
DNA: TGTGCCAGCACCATAAGGGGAGCGGGAGGGCCCTATGAGCAGTTCTTC
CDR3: CASTIRGAGGPYEQFF

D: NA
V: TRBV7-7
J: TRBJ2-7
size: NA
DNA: TGTGCTAGCAGCCCGGGACGATCCTACGAGCAGTACTTC
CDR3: CASSPGRSYEQYF

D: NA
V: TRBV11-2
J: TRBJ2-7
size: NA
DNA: TGTGCCAGCAGCTTGGCCGAAGGCTACGAGCAGTACTTC
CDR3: CASSLAEGYEQYF

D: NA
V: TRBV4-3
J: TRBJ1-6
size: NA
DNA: TGCGCCAGCAGCCAAGAACCGAATTCACCCCTCCACTTT
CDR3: CASSQEPNSPLHF

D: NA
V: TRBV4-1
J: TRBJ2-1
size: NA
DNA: TGCGCCAGCAGCCTTTCGCAGGGCTACAATGAGCAGTTCTTC
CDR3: CASSLSQGYNEQFF

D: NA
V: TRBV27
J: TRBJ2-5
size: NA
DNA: TGTGCCAGCAGTTCCACGGCTGCTACGATGGAGACCCAGTACTTC
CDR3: CASSSTAATMETQYF

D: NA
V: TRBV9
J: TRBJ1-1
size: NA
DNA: TGTGCCAGCAGCGAGTGGGGTGAGGGTTCTGAAGCTTTCTTT
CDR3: CASSEWGEGSEAFF

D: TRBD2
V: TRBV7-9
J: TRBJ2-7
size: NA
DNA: TGTGCCAGCAGCCTGGAAGATAGCGGGATTTACGAGCAGTACTTC
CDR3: CASSLEDSGIYEQYF

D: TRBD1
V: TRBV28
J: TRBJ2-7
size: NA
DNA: TGTGCCAGCGATACAGGACAGGTGACCTACGAGCAGTACTTC
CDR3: CASDTGQVTYEQYF

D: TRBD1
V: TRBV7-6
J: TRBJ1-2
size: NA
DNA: TGTGCCAGCAGCTCTCCGGGACAGGGGGGGAATGGCTACACCTTC
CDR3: CASSSPGQGGNGYTF

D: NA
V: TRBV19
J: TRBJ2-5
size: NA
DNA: TGTGCCAGTAGTATGGTCCTTGTGGCGGGCCAAGAGACCCAGTACTTC
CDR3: CASSMVLVAGQETQYF

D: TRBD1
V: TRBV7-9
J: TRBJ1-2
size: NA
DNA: TGTGCCAGCAGCTTAGTCGGGACAGGGGACTATGGCTACACCTTC
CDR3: CASSLVGTGDYGYTF

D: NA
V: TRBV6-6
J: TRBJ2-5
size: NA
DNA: TGTGCCAGCAGTTACAGCCCAGAGACCCAGTACTTC
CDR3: CASSYSPETQYF

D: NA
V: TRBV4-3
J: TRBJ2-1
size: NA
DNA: TGCGCCAGCAGCCCTCAGGCAGAAGGGTACAATGAGCAGTTCTTC
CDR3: CASSPQAEGYNEQFF

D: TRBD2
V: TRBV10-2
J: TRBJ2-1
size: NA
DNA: TGCGCCAGCAGTACTCTAGCGGGGGCCTACAATGAGCAGTTCTTC
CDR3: CASSTLAGAYNEQFF

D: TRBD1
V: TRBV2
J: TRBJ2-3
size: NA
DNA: TGTGCCTCGGAGGGGGGACAGGGCCCAGATACGCAGTATTTT
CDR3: CASEGGQGPDTQYF